The clone carrying this T cell receptor beta chain has more than one count but fewer than ten. Its antigen is undetermined. Amplification yielded TCR beta CDR3 regions, with RNA transcripts as the source. HTBI primers were used for first-round RT-PCR of the TCR CDR3. TCRdb reprocessed the multiplex PCR reads with MiXCR, giving one entry per CDR3 protein. The sample records nearly 750,000 distinct CDR3 sequences, 30% to 40% being singletons. The source of the sample is a study of T cells in Graves' hyperthyroidism and ophthalmopathy. There are 16 residues in the CDR3. The germline CDR1 and CDR2 sequences are SGHKS and YYEKEE (reference sequence). J was trimmed by 4 bases and V by 4 bases; bases with no gene match: 12. The study's findings and limits: Appearing also in blood were most of the thyroid clonotypes expanded above 0.001.

Exclusion criteria comprised uncontrolled infection, other autoimmune disease, pregnancy or lactation. Based on clinical symptoms, serum thyroxine and TRAb, thyroid ultrasound and orbital computed tomography, diagnoses were reached. Fresh 10 ml peripheral blood yielded PBMCs. This clonotype was obtained from a woman aged 35 to 49 with Graves' hyperthyroidism. The chain combines TRBV5-5 with TRBJ1-2; TRBD1 aligns across 8 bases. Sequencing input: blood. CDR3 bases: TGTGCCAGCAGCCCCAGGGGGCAGGGATCAGGCTATGGCTACACCTTC. Its translation: CASSPRGQGSGYGYTF.